Described below is a single T cell receptor (beta chain) sequence and its context. The data were taken from a study of cytomegalovirus exposure and HLA in healthy donors. The PCR used 60 Vbeta and 13 Jbeta primers. Sequencing was performed with immunoSEQ multiplex PCR; in TCRdb, only in-frame clones are kept and a portion is missing. This table has approximately 31,000 clones, just under 90% appearing once. Germline V CDR1 and CDR2: SGHTA, FQGTGA. CDR3 length: 15 amino acids. The source is a boy younger than 18 in good health and CMV-seronegative. J is TRBJ2-5 and V is TRBV7-3; 8 positions match TRBD2. The closer fit of TRBJ2-7 to the DNA end suggests the J call may be wrong. The sequencing sample was made of PBMCs. CDR3 loop: CASSLQSGGAYEQYF. CDR3 DNA sequence: TGTGCCAGCAGCTTACAAAGCGGGGGAGCCTACGAGCAGTACTTC.